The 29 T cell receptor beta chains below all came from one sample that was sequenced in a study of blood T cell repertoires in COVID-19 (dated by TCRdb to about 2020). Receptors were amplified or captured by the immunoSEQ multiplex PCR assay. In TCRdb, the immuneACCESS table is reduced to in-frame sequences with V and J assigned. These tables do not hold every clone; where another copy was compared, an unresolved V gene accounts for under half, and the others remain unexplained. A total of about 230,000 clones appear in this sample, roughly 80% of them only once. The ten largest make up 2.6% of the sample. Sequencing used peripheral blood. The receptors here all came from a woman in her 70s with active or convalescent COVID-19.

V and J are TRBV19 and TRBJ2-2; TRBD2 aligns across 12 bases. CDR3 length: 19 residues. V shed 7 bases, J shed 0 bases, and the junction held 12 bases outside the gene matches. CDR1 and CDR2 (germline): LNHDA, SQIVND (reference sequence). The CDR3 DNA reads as TGTGCCAGTATTTCTTGGGCTAGCGGGGGGGCCTCGAACACCGGGGAGCTGTTTTTT. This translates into CASISWASGGASNTGELFF.

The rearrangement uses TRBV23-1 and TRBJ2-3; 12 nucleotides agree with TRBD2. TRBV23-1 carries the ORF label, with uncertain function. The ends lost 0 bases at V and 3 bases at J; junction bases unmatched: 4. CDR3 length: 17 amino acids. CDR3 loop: CASSQSLTSGGTDTQYF. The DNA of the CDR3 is TGCGCCAGCAGTCAATCCCTTACTAGCGGGGGGACAGATACGCAGTATTTT.

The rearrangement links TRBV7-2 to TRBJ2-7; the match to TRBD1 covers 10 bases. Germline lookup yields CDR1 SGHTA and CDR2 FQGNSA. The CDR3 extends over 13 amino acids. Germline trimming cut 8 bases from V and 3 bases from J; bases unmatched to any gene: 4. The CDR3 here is CASSGQGIYEQYF. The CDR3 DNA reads TGTGCCAGCTCGGGACAGGGGATCTACGAGCAGTACTTC.

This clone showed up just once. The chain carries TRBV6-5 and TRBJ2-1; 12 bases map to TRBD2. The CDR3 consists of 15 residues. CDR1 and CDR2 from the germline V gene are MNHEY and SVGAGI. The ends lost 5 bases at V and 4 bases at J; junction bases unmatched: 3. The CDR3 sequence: CASSTGLAGYNEQFF. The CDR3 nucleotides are TGTGCCAGCAGTACGGGACTAGCGGGTTACAATGAGCAGTTCTTC.

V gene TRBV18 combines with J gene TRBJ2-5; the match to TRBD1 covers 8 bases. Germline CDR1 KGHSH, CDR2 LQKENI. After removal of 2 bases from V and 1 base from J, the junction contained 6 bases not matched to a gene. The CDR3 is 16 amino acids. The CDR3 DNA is TGTGCCAGCTCACCAGGGACAGGCTCGTTCCAAGAGACCCAGTACTTC. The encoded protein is CASSPGTGSFQETQYF.

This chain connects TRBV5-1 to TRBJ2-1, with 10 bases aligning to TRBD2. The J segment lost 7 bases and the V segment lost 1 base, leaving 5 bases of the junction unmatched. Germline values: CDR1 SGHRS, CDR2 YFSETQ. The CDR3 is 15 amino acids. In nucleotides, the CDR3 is TGCGCCAGCAGCTTGTCCCTAGCGGGAGAAAATGAGCAGTTCTTC. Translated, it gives CASSLSLAGENEQFF.

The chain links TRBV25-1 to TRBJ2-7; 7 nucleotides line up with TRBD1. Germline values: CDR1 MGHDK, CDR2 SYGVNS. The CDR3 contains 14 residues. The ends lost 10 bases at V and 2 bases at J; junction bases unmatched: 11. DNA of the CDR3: TGTGCCACGAGCCGTTGGACAGGAACCTACGAGCAGTACTTC. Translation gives CATSRWTGTYEQYF.

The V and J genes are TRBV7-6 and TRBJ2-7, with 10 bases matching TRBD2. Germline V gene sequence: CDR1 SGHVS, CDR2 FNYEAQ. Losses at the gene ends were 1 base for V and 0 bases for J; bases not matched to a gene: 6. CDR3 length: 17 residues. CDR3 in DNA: TGTGCCAGCAGCTTAGTGGCTAGCGGGAGTGGCTCCTACGAGCAGTACTTC. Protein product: CASSLVASGSGSYEQYF. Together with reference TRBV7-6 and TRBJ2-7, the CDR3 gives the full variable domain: GAGVSQSPRYKVTKRGQDVALRCDPISGHVSLYWYRQALGQGPEFLTYFNYEAQQDKSGLPNDRFSAERPEGSISTLTIQRTEQRDSAMYRCASSLVASGSGSYEQYFGPGTRLTVT.

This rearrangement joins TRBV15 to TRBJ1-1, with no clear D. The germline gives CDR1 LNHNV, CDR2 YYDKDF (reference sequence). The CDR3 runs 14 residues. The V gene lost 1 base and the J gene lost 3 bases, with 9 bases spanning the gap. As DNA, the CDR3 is TGTGCCACCAGCAGAGGTCTGTTGTACACTGAAGCTTTCTTT. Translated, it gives CATSRGLLYTEAFF.

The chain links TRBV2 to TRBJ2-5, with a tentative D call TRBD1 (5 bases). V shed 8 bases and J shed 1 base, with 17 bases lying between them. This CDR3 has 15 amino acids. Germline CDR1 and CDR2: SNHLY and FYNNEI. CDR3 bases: TGTGCCAGCGGGGCAGGCTTAGGTTCCCAAGAGACCCAGTACTTC. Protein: CASGAGLGSQETQYF. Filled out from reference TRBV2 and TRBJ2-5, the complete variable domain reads EPEVTQTPSHQVTQMGQEVILRCVPISNHLYFYWYRQILGQKVEFLVSFYNNEISEKSEIFDDQFSVERPDGSNFTLKIRSTKLEDSAMYFCASGAGLGSQETQYFGPGTRLLVL.

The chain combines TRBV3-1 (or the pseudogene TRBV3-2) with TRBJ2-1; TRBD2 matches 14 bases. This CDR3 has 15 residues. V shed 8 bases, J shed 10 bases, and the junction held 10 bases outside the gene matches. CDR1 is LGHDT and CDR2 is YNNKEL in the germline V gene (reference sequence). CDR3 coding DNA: TGTGCCAGCGCTCTGACTAGCGGGGGGGCCGAGGAGCAGTTCTTC. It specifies CASALTSGGAEEQFF.

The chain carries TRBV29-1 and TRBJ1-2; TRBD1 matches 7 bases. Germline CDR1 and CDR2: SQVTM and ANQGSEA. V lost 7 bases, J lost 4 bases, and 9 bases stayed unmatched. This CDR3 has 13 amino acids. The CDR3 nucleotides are TGCAGCGCGGGGGTGACAGGGTTCTATGGCTACACCTTC. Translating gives CSAGVTGFYGYTF.

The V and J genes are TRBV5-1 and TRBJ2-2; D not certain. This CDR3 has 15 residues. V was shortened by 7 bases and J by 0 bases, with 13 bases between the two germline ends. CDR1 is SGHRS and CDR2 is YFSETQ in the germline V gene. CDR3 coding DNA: TGCGCCAGCTACCCGAACTCCGCGAACACCGGGGAGCTGTTTTTT. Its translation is CASYPNSANTGELFF.

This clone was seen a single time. CDR3 protein: CASSELVGLTDTQYF. The CDR3 bases are TGTGCCAGCAGTGAACTAGTAGGGTTAACAGATACGCAGTATTTT. The chain has TRBV6-4 and TRBJ2-3; D might be TRBD2 (5 bases). V shed 3 bases and J shed 3 bases, with 13 bases lying between them. This CDR3 is 15 amino acids long. Germline V CDR1 and CDR2: MRHNA, SNTAGT.

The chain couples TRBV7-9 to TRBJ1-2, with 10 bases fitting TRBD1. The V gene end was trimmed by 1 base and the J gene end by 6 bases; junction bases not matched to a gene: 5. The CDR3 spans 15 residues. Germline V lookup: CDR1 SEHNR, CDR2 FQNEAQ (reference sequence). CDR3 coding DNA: TGTGCCAGCAGCTTAGTCACTGGACAGGGGGATGGCTACACCTTC. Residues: CASSLVTGQGDGYTF.

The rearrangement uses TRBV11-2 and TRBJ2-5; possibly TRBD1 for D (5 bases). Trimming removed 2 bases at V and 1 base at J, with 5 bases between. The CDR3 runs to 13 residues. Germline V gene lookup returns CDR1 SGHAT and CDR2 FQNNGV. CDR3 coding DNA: TGTGCCAGCAGCTTACAGGGCCAAGAGACCCAGTACTTC. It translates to CASSLQGQETQYF.

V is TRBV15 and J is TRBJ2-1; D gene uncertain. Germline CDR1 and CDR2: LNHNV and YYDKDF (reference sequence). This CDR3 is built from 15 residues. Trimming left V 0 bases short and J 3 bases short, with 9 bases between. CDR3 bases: TGTGCCACCAGCAGAGACTCCTTCCTCTACAATGAGCAGTTCTTC. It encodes CATSRDSFLYNEQFF.

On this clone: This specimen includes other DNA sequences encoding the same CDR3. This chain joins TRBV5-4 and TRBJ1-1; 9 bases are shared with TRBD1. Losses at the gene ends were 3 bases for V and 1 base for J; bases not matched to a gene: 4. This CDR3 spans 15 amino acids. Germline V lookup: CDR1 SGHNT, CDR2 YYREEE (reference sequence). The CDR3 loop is CASSSPGQGNTEAFF. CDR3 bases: TGTGCCAGCAGCTCCCCGGGACAGGGGAACACTGAAGCTTTCTTT.

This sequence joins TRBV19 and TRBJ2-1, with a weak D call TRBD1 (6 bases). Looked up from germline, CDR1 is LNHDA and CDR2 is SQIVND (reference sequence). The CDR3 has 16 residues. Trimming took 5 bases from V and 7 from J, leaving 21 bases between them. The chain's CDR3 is CASSPDRDTGWNEQFF. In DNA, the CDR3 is TGTGCCAGTAGTCCCGACCGGGACACTGGTTGGAATGAGCAGTTCTTC.

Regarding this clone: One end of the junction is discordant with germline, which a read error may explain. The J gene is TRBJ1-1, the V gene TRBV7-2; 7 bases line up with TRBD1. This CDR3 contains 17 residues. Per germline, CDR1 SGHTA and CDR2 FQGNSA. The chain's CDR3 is CASSLGGTVRTYTEAFF. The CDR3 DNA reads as TGTGCCAGCAGTTTAGGGGGCACCGTCCGAACATATACTGAAGCTTTCTTT.

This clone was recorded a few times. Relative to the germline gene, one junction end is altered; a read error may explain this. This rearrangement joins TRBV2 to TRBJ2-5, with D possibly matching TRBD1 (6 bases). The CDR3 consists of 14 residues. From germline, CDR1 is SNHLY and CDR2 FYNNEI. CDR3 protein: CASRDRPLRETQYF. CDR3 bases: TGTGCCAGCCGTGACAGGCCCCTCAGAGAGACCCAGTACTTC.

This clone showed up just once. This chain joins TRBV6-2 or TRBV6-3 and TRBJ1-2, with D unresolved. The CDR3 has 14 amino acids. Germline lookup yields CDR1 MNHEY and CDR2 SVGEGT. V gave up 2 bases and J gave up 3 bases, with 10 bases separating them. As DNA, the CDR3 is TGTGCCAGCAGTTACAGATCCGGTTACTATGGCTACACCTTC. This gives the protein CASSYRSGYYGYTF.

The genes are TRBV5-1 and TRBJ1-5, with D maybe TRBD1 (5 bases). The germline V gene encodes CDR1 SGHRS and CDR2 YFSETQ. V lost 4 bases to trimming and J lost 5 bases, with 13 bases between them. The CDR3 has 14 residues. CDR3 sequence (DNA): TGCGCCAGCAGCCCTGGGGGGGGTGATCAGCCCCAGCATTTT. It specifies CASSPGGGDQPQHF. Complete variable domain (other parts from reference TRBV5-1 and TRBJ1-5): KAGVTQTPRYLIKTRGQQVTLSCSPISGHRSVSWYQQTPGQGLQFLFEYFSETQRNKGNFPGRFSGRQFSNSRSEMNVSTLELGDSALYLCASSPGGGDQPQHFGDGTRLSIL.

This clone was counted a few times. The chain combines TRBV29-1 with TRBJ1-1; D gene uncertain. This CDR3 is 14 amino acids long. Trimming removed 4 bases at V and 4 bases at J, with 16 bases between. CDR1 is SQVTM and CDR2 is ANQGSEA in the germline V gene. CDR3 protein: CSVVWGIAGTEAFF. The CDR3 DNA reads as TGCAGCGTTGTGTGGGGTATAGCGGGCACTGAAGCTTTCTTT.

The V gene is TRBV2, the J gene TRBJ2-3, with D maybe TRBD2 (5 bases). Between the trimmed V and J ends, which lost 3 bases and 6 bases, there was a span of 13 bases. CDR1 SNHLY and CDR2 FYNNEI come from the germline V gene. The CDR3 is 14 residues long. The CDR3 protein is CASSDSSFEDTQYF. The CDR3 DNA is TGTGCCAGCAGTGACTCTAGCTTTGAGGATACGCAGTATTTT. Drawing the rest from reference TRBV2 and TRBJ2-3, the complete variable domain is EPEVTQTPSHQVTQMGQEVILRCVPISNHLYFYWYRQILGQKVEFLVSFYNNEISEKSEIFDDQFSVERPDGSNFTLKIRSTKLEDSAMYFCASSDSSFEDTQYFGPGTRLTVL.

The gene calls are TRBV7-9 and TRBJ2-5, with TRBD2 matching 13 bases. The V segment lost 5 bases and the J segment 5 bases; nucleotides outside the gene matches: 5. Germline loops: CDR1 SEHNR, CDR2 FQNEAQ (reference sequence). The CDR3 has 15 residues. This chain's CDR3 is CASSRGTSGIETQYF. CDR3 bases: TGTGCCAGCAGCCGCGGGACTAGCGGGATCGAGACCCAGTACTTC.

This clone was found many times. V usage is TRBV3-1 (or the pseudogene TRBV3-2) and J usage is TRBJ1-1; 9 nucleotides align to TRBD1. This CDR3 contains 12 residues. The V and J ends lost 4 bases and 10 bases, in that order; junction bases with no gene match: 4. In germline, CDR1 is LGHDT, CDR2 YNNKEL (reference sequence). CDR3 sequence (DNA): TGTGCCAGCAGCCCCCAGACAGGGGGAGCTTTCTTT. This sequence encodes CASSPQTGGAFF.

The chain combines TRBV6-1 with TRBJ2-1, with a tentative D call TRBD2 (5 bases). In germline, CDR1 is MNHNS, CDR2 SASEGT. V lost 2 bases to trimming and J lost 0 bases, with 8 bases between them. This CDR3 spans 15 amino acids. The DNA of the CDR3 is TGTGCCAGCAGTGAAAGAGGGAGCTCCTACAATGAGCAGTTCTTC. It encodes CASSERGSSYNEQFF.

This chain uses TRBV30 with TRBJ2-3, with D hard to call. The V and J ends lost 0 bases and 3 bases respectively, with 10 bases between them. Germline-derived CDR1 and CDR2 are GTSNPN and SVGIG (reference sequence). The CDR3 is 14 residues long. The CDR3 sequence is CAWSVATGTDTQYF. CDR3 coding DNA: TGTGCCTGGAGTGTTGCCACCGGTACAGATACGCAGTATTTT.